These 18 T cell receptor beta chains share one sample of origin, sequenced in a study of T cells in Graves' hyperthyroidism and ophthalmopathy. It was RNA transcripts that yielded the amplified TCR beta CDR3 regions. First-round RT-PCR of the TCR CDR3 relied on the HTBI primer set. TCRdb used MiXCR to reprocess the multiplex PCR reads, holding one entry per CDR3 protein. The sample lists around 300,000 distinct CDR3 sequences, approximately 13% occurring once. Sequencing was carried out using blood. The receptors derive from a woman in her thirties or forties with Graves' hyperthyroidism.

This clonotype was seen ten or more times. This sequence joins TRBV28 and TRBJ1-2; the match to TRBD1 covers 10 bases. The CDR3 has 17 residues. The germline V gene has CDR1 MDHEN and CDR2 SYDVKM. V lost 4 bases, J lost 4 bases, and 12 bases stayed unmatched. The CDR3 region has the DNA TGTGCCAGCAGTTCACCGTACTCCGGACAGGGGGGCTATGGCTACACCTTC. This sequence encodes CASSSPYSGQGGYGYTF.

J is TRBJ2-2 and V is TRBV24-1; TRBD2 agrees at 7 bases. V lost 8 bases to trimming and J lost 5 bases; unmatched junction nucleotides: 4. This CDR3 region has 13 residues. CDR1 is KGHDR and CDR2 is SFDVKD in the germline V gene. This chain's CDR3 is CATTAGVTGELFF. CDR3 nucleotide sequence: TGTGCCACCACTGCGGGAGTTACCGGGGAGCTGTTTTTT.

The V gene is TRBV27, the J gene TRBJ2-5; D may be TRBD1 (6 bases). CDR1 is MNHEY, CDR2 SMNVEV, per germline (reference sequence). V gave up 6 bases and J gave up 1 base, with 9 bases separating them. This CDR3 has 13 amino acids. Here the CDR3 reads CASRGAVQETQYF. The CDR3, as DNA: TGTGCCAGCAGGGGGGCAGTCCAAGAGACCCAGTACTTC.

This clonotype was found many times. This CDR3 is CASSVARGVTDTQYF. The CDR3 bases are TGTGCCAGCAGCGTAGCCAGGGGCGTAACGGATACGCAGTATTTT. The V call is TRBV13, the J call TRBJ2-3; tentatively, D is TRBD1 (6 bases). Per the germline V gene, CDR1 is PRHDT and CDR2 is FYEKMQ (reference sequence). Deletions cut 5 bases from V and 6 bases from J, with 18 bases between. The CDR3 consists of 15 residues.

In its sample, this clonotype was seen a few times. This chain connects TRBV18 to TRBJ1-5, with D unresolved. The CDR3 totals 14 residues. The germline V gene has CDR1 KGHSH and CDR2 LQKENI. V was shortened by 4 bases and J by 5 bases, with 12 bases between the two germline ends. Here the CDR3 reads CASSLSAGYQPQHF. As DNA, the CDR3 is TGTGCCAGCTCACTTAGCGCAGGATATCAGCCCCAGCATTTT.

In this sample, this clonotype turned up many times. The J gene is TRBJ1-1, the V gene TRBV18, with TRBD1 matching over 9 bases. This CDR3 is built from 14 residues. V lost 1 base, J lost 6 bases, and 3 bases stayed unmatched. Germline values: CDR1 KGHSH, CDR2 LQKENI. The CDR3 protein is CASSPQQGASEAFF. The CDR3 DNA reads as TGTGCCAGCTCACCACAACAGGGGGCTTCTGAAGCTTTCTTT.

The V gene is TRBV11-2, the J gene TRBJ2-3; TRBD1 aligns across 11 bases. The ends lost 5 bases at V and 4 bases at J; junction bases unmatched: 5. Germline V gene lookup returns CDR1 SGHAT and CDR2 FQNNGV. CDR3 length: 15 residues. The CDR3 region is CASSPRTGGADTQYF. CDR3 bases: TGTGCCAGCAGCCCCCGGACAGGGGGCGCAGATACGCAGTATTTT.

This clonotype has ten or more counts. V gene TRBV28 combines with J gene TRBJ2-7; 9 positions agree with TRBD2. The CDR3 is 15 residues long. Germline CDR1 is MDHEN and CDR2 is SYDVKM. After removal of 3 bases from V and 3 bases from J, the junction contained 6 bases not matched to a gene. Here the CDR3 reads CASSLGGRVFYEQYF. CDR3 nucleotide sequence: TGTGCCAGCAGTTTGGGCGGGAGGGTTTTCTACGAGCAGTACTTC.

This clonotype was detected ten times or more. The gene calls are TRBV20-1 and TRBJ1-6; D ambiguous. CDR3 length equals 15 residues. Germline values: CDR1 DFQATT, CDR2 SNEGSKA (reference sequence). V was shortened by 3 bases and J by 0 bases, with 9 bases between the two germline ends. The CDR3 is CSARGLGSYNSPLHF. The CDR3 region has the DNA TGCAGTGCTAGGGGTTTGGGCTCCTATAATTCACCCCTCCACTTT.

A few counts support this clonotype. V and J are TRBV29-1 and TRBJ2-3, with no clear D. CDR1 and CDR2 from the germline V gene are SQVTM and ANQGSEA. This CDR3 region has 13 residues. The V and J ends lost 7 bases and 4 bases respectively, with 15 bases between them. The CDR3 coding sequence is TGCAGCGCCGCCGTCGGGTTCGCAGATACGCAGTATTTT. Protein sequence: CSAAVGFADTQYF.

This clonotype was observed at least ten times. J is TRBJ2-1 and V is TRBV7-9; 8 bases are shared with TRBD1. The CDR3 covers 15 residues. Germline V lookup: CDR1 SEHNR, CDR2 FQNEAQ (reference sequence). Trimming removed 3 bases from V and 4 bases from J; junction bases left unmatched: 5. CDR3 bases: TGTGCCAGCAGCTTGGACAGGGTAAGATACAATGAGCAGTTCTTC. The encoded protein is CASSLDRVRYNEQFF.

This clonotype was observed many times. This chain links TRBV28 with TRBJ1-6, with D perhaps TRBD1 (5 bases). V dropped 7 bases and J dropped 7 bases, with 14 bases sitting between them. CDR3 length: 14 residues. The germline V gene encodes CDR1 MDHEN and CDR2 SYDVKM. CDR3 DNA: TGTGCCAGCACGCCCGGGGCGCGGAATTCACCCCTCCACTTT. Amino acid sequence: CASTPGARNSPLHF.

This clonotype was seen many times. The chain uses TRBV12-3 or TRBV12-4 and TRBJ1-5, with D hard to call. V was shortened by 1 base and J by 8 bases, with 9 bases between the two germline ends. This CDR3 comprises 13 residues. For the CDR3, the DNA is TGTGCCAGCAGTTTAGGGACCTGGGAGCCCCAGCATTTT. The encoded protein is CASSLGTWEPQHF.

The CDR3 nucleotides read TGTGCCAGCAGCCCCCGATTGACTCTTACAGATACGCAGTATTTT. Translation gives CASSPRLTLTDTQYF. This chain links TRBV5-4 with TRBJ2-3; D not certain. Per the germline V gene, CDR1 is SGHNT and CDR2 is YYREEE (reference sequence). The CDR3 totals 15 residues. The V and J ends lost 4 bases and 3 bases respectively, with 15 bases between them.

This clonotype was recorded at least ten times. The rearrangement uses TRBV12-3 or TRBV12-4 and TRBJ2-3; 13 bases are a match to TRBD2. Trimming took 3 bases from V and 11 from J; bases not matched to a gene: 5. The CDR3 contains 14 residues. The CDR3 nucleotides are TGTGCCAGCAGTTTGGGACTAGCGGGAACGAGGCAGTATTTT. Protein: CASSLGLAGTRQYF.

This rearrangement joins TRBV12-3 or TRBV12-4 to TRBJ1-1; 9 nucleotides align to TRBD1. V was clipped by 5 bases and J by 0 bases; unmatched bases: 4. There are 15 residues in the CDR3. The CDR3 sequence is CASSTGQGLNTEAFF. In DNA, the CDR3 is TGTGCCAGCAGTACCGGACAGGGGCTGAACACTGAAGCTTTCTTT.

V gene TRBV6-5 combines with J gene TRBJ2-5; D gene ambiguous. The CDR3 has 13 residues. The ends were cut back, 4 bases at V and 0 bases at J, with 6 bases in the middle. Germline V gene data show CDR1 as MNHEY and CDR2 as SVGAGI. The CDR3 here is CASSFRDQETQYF. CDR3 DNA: TGTGCCAGCAGTTTCCGGGACCAAGAGACCCAGTACTTC.

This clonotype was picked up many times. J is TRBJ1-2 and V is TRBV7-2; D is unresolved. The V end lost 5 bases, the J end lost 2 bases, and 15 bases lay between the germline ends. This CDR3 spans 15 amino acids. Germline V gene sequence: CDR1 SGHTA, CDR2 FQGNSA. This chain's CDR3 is CASSPRIIKNYGYTF. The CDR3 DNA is TGTGCCAGCAGCCCCCGTATTATAAAGAACTATGGCTACACCTTC.